Following are 32 T cell receptor beta chains from one sample sequenced in a study of blood T cell repertoires in COVID-19. Generated by immunoSEQ multiplex PCR, the TCRdb table keeps only in-frame clones and is missing some. The table shows roughly 400,000 clones, with about 92% occurring only once. The sample comprised PBMCs or T cells enriched from blood (not recorded which). These receptors originate from a man aged 18 to 30 who had recovered from COVID-19.

The CDR3 sequence is CASSFMTAYSYEQYF. In DNA, the CDR3 is TGTGCCAGCAGCTTCATGACAGCGTACTCCTACGAGCAGTACTTC. J is TRBJ2-7 and V is TRBV5-6; D possibly corresponds to TRBD1 (5 bases). Per germline, CDR1 SGHDT and CDR2 YYEEEE. This CDR3 has 15 amino acids. The V end lost 2 bases, the J end lost 0 bases, and 12 bases lay between the germline ends.

The V and J genes are TRBV27 and TRBJ2-1, with 10 bases aligning to TRBD2. Looked up from germline, CDR1 is MNHEY and CDR2 is SMNVEV (reference sequence). The junction had 8 bases not matched to a gene; V was cut back by 2 bases and J by 4 bases. The CDR3 sequence is 17 residues long. The DNA of the CDR3 is TGTGCCAGCAGTTTAGTTCCTAGCGGGAGTTGGTACAATGAGCAGTTCTTC. Protein product: CASSLVPSGSWYNEQFF.

The chain recombines TRBV18 with TRBJ2-1; possible D gene TRBD1, 6 bases. Trimming left V 8 bases short and J 3 bases short, with 11 bases between. CDR3 length: 13 residues. Germline loops: CDR1 KGHSH, CDR2 LQKENI. CDR3 region: CASRQVLYNEQFF. CDR3 coding DNA: TGTGCCAGCCGACAGGTGCTCTACAATGAGCAGTTCTTC.

This rearrangement joins TRBV27 to TRBJ2-3; 7 bases line up with TRBD2. The CDR3 has 16 residues. The V gene's germline CDR1 is MNHEY and CDR2 SMNVEV (reference sequence). V shed 5 bases, J shed 2 bases, and the junction held 10 bases outside the gene matches. CDR3 loop: CASSATLLAHTDTQYF. The CDR3, as DNA: TGTGCCAGCAGTGCTACTCTACTAGCGCACACAGATACGCAGTATTTT.

This clone was seen once. This chain joins TRBV6-5 and TRBJ1-2; 9 bases are a match to TRBD1. Trimming removed 6 bases from V and 4 bases from J; junction bases left unmatched: 9. Germline values: CDR1 MNHEY, CDR2 SVGAGI. This CDR3 is built from 15 residues. The CDR3 spells CASSPYTGGIYGYTF. CDR3 DNA: TGTGCCAGCAGCCCCTACACAGGGGGCATCTATGGCTACACCTTC.

This rearrangement joins TRBV7-2 to TRBJ1-2; D not certain. The V and J ends lost 2 bases and 7 bases respectively, with 14 bases between them. This CDR3 has 14 residues. Germline V gene lookup returns CDR1 SGHTA and CDR2 FQGNSA. The CDR3 DNA reads as TGTGCCAGCAGCTTAAGGCACGGGGAGCTTGGCTACACCTTC. It yields the protein CASSLRHGELGYTF.

J is TRBJ2-1 and V is TRBV12-3 or TRBV12-4; D unclear. The ends were cut back, 6 bases at V and 6 bases at J, with 12 bases in the middle. CDR3 size: 13 residues. CDR3 nucleotides: TGTGCCAGCAGCCCCCCCCACTCCAATGAGCAGTTCTTC. It translates to CASSPPHSNEQFF.

This rearrangement joins TRBV14 to TRBJ1-6, with D hard to call. V was clipped by 1 base and J by 0 bases, with 16 bases between them. The CDR3 consists of 19 residues. CDR1 is SGHDN and CDR2 is FVKESK in the germline V gene. The CDR3 loop is CASSQVGRGKGSYNSPLHF. The CDR3 region has the DNA TGTGCCAGCAGCCAAGTTGGGCGCGGGAAGGGCTCCTATAATTCACCCCTCCACTTT.

J is TRBJ1-3 and V is TRBV6-5; 10 bases are shared with TRBD1. Germline loops: CDR1 MNHEY, CDR2 SVGAGI. The CDR3 has 15 residues. With 6 bases clipped from V and 6 bases from J, the junction kept 8 bases outside the gene matches. The CDR3 reads CASSRSTGGINTIYF. DNA for the CDR3: TGTGCCAGCAGCCGCTCGACAGGGGGCATAAACACCATATATTTT.

The CDR3 DNA is TGTGCCAGCTCACCACCTCCGACAGGCGGGAGGCAGCCCCAGCATTTT. It codes for CASSPPPTGGRQPQHF. This chain uses TRBV18 with TRBJ1-5, with TRBD1 as a possible D gene (6 bases). V was pared by 0 bases and J by 7 bases, with 16 bases between. CDR1 is KGHSH, CDR2 LQKENI, per germline. This CDR3 region has 16 residues.

CDR3 coding DNA: TGCGCCAGCAGCCCCGGCGGGGGTGAAAACTACTACGAGCAGTACTTC. Its protein product is CASSPGGGENYYEQYF. The V call is TRBV5-1, the J call TRBJ2-7, with 7 positions matching TRBD2. Germline V gene sequence: CDR1 SGHRS, CDR2 YFSETQ. The CDR3 spans 16 residues. With 4 bases clipped from V and 3 bases from J, the junction kept 13 bases outside the gene matches.

The chain is built from TRBV5-6 and TRBJ1-3; D is perhaps TRBD1 (5 bases). Trimming shortened V by 3 bases and J by 7 bases, and 11 bases separated the two germline ends. CDR3 length equals 13 residues. Per the germline V gene, CDR1 is SGHDT and CDR2 is YYEEEE. CDR3 in amino acids: CASSWGKGNTIYF. For the CDR3, the DNA is TGTGCCAGCAGCTGGGGCAAGGGGAACACCATATATTTT.

This clone was observed a few times. The J gene is TRBJ1-3, the V gene TRBV6-5, with unresolved D. Looked up from germline, CDR1 is MNHEY and CDR2 is SVGAGI. Trimming shortened V by 8 bases and J by 4 bases, and 9 bases separated the two germline ends. The CDR3 extends over 12 amino acids. The DNA for the CDR3 is TGTGCCAGCTCTTCGTTAGGAAACACCATATATTTT. It yields the protein CASSSLGNTIYF.

The V call is TRBV19, the J call TRBJ2-5, with 8 bases lining up with TRBD1. V lost 10 bases, J lost 5 bases, and 9 bases stayed unmatched. This CDR3 has 13 amino acids. The V gene's germline CDR1 is LNHDA and CDR2 SQIVND (reference sequence). CDR3 sequence reads: CATRTGRAETQYF. In nucleotides, the CDR3 is TGTGCCACCAGGACAGGGCGGGCGGAGACCCAGTACTTC.

The chain has TRBV11-3 and TRBJ1-1; TRBD1 matches at 12 bases. From germline, CDR1 is SGHNT and CDR2 YENEEA. The CDR3 totals 15 residues. The trim removed 4 bases at V and 4 bases at J, leaving 4 bases unmatched. The CDR3 DNA reads as TGTGCCAGCAGCTCGGGACAGGGGGCTGTCACTGAAGCTTTCTTT. Its translation: CASSSGQGAVTEAFF.

Only one count was recorded for this clone. This sequence joins TRBV6-5 and TRBJ1-2, with 7 bases aligning to TRBD1. The germline gives CDR1 MNHEY, CDR2 SVGAGI. V was pared by 2 bases and J by 5 bases, with 11 bases of the junction left unmatched. CDR3 size: 16 residues. The CDR3 bases are TGTGCCAGCAGTTACCAGACAGGGTGGATATGGTATGGCTACACCTTC. Translation gives CASSYQTGWIWYGYTF.

This clone was seen a single time. V and J are TRBV27 and TRBJ2-7; D is perhaps TRBD1 (5 bases). The CDR3 is made up of 15 amino acids. Germline V gene data show CDR1 as MNHEY and CDR2 as SMNVEV (reference sequence). The V end lost 0 bases, the J end lost 1 base, and 10 bases lay between the germline ends. CDR3 residues: CASSLSDTRSYEQYF. In nucleotides, the CDR3 is TGTGCCAGCAGTTTATCGGACACAAGATCCTACGAGCAGTACTTC.

V is TRBV15 and J is TRBJ1-4; TRBD1 aligns across 7 bases. The CDR3 is made up of 13 amino acids. The J segment lost 6 bases and the V segment lost 8 bases, leaving 6 bases of the junction unmatched. Germline V lookup: CDR1 LNHNV, CDR2 YYDKDF (reference sequence). CDR3 sequence: CATGEGAYEKLFF. CDR3 in DNA: TGTGCCACCGGTGAGGGGGCTTATGAAAAACTGTTTTTT.

The chain couples TRBV27 to TRBJ1-3; possible D gene TRBD1, 5 bases. CDR3 length: 14 amino acids. Trimming stripped 8 bases from V and 4 bases from J, with 15 bases between. Germline assignment: CDR1 MNHEY and CDR2 SMNVEV (reference sequence). CDR3 coding DNA: TGTGCCAGCCGGGGGGAAAAGGACGGAAACACCATATATTTT. Protein: CASRGEKDGNTIYF.

The J gene is TRBJ2-2, the V gene TRBV9, with 13 nucleotides matching TRBD2. The CDR3 spans 17 residues. The V segment lost 4 bases and the J segment 4 bases; nucleotides outside the gene matches: 7. Germline loops: CDR1 SGDLS, CDR2 YYNGEE. The CDR3 sequence: CASSLRTSGSFTGELFF. In DNA form, the CDR3 reads TGTGCCAGCAGCTTGCGGACTAGCGGGAGTTTCACCGGGGAGCTGTTTTTT.

The chain employs TRBV10-2 and TRBJ2-7, with D possibly TRBD2 on 5 matching bases. The CDR3 sequence is 12 residues long. Trimming removed 4 bases at V and 4 bases at J, with 8 bases between. Germline values: CDR1 WSHSY, CDR2 SAAADI. The CDR3 loop reads CASSATTYEQYF. As DNA, the CDR3 is TGCGCCAGCAGTGCGACTACTTACGAGCAGTACTTC.

The V gene is TRBV5-1, the J gene TRBJ2-5; possibly TRBD2 for D (5 bases). CDR1 and CDR2 (germline): SGHRS, YFSETQ. V lost 0 bases, J lost 4 bases, and 13 bases lay in between. CDR3 size: 15 residues. The CDR3 loop reads CASSLGGSVRETQYF. CDR3 sequence (DNA): TGCGCCAGCAGCTTGGGGGGTAGCGTGCGAGAGACCCAGTACTTC.

The chain joins TRBV6-5 to TRBJ1-1, with TRBD1 matching over 7 bases. V dropped 6 bases and J dropped 3; count of bases not matched to a gene: 4. Germline loops: CDR1 MNHEY, CDR2 SVGAGI. The CDR3 totals 13 residues. CDR3 DNA: TGTGCCAGCAGGGACAGGACGGACACTGAAGCTTTCTTT. This translates into CASRDRTDTEAFF.

The chain combines TRBV29-1 with TRBJ1-2; possibly TRBD1 for D (5 bases). The V end lost 6 bases, the J end lost 8 bases, and 19 bases lay between the germline ends. CDR1 and CDR2 from the germline V gene are SQVTM and ANQGSEA. CDR3 length equals 13 residues. This chain's CDR3 is CSVVDGGAKGYTF. In DNA form, the CDR3 reads TGCAGCGTCGTTGATGGAGGGGCGAAGGGCTACACCTTC.

The chain uses TRBV10-2 and TRBJ1-1; the match to TRBD1 covers 9 bases. Germline V gene lookup returns CDR1 WSHSY and CDR2 SAAADI. Trimming at V came to 6 bases and at J to 10 bases, leaving 12 bases not matched to a gene. This CDR3 has 14 amino acids. The DNA for the CDR3 is TGCGCCAGCAGGATGACAGGGGGATTGGGGGGAGCTTTCTTT. Its translation is CASRMTGGLGGAFF.

Note on this clone: The identical CDR3 is also encoded by other nucleotide sequences in the sample. The chain is built from TRBV18 and TRBJ1-4; D unresolved. V was trimmed by 1 base and J by 4 bases, leaving 7 bases between them. The CDR3 consists of 14 residues. Germline assignment: CDR1 KGHSH and CDR2 LQKENI. The CDR3 coding sequence is TGTGCCAGCTCACCACGTGGGAGTAATGAAAAACTGTTTTTT. Protein: CASSPRGSNEKLFF.

Regarding this clone: Distinct nucleotide sequences in the sample also encode this CDR3. V is TRBV3-1 (or the pseudogene TRBV3-2) and J is TRBJ2-7; D call uncertain. The CDR3 extends over 12 amino acids. The V end was cut by 4 bases, the J end by 2 bases, with 6 bases between. Germline V CDR1 and CDR2: LGHDT, YNNKEL (reference sequence). CDR3 DNA: TGTGCCAGCAGCCCGTCTCCCTACGAGCAGTACTTC. Its protein is CASSPSPYEQYF.

The chain employs TRBV4-2 and TRBJ1-2, with D possibly matching TRBD1 (5 bases). Germline V gene lookup returns CDR1 LGHNA and CDR2 YNFKEQ. The CDR3 sequence is 16 residues long. V was shortened by 0 bases and J by 2 bases, with 13 bases between the two germline ends. CDR3 sequence reads: CASSQENGQTNYGYTF. CDR3 nucleotide sequence: TGTGCCAGCAGCCAAGAGAATGGACAAACGAACTATGGCTACACCTTC.

V is TRBV7-6 and J is TRBJ2-7; TRBD2 agrees at 11 bases. V lost 1 base and J lost 5; bases outside the gene matches: 10. The CDR3 is 17 amino acids. Germline V gene lookup returns CDR1 SGHVS and CDR2 FNYEAQ. In DNA, the CDR3 is TGTGCCAGCAGCTTAGTTATTAGCGGGAGGGTTCCCCACGAGCAGTACTTC. This codes for CASSLVISGRVPHEQYF.

The chain employs TRBV19 and TRBJ1-2; perhaps TRBD1 as D (5 bases). Germline-derived CDR1 and CDR2 are LNHDA and SQIVND (reference sequence). The CDR3 contains 16 residues. V lost 5 bases, J lost 0 bases, and 16 bases lay in between. The CDR3: CASSHGGVFPNYGYTF. The CDR3 DNA follows: TGTGCCAGTAGTCATGGGGGGGTCTTCCCTAACTATGGCTACACCTTC.

This clone was seen only a few times. The chain joins TRBV6-5 to TRBJ1-2, with TRBD1 matching over 9 bases. CDR3 length: 14 residues. Per germline, CDR1 MNHEY and CDR2 SVGAGI. The ends lost 6 bases at V and 4 bases at J; junction bases unmatched: 6. The CDR3: CASRPTGGVYGYTF. CDR3 nucleotide sequence: TGTGCCAGCAGGCCAACAGGGGGCGTCTATGGCTACACCTTC.

This clone was recorded only once. The chain uses TRBV2 and TRBJ2-5; maybe TRBD1 (5 bases). There are 12 residues in the CDR3. Germline loops: CDR1 SNHLY, CDR2 FYNNEI. Trimming took 5 bases from V and 2 from J, leaving 6 bases between them. The CDR3 DNA reads TGTGCCAGCAGTTCAGGGCAAGAGACCCAGTACTTC. It translates to CASSSGQETQYF.